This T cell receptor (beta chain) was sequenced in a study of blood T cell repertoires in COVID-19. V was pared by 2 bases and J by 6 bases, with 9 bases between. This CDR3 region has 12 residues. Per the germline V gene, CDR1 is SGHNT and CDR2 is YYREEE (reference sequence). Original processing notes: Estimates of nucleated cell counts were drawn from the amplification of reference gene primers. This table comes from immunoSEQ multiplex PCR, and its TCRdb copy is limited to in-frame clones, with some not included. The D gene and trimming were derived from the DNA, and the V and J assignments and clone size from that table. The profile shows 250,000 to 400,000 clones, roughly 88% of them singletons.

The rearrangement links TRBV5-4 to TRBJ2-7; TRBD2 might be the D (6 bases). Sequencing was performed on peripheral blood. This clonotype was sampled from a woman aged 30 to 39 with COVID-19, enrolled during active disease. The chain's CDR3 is CASSLVGGEQYF. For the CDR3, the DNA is TGTGCCAGCAGCTTAGTCGGGGGCGAGCAGTACTTC.